Here is one TCR beta chain with its context. Antigen specificity is unknown. As originally analysed: Junction-only sequences without quality scores came from ImmunoSEQ, so filtering differed. Sequencing used immunoSEQ multiplex PCR; TCRdb keeps in-frame clones, though not all of them. V, J and clone size are those of that table, while D and trimming were read from the DNA. The data contain 2,500,000 or so clones, 80% to 95% of them singletons. The V and J ends lost 2 bases and 8 bases respectively, with 13 bases between them. The CDR3 consists of 13 residues. CDR1 is GTSNPN, CDR2 SVGIG, per germline (reference sequence). This entry is derived from a study of shared clonotypes between healthy human individuals. Whole-study results and caveats: Relative to their counterparts shared across all four donors, non-shared clonotypes exhibited diminished generation probabilities. Tissues were not sampled, only blood, and their repertoires likely differ.

The sequence was obtained from a young man in good health. Some clones in this sample may be carry-over from other donors' samples. The chain joins TRBV30 to TRBJ2-1; possible D gene TRBD1, 6 bases. The sequencing sample was made of naive CD4+ T cells from PBMCs. Indicated subset: CD45RA+ positively selected. CDR3 coding DNA: TGTGCCTGGAGTTCTACAGGGTACGATGAGCAGTTCTTC. Its protein is CAWSSTGYDEQFF.